This entry features one T cell receptor (beta chain) sequence. The antigen remains unidentified. Through a sample-barcoded 5' primer and a J-beta primer mix, a second PCR was run for roughly 6 to 12 cycles. Every single cDNA molecule received a tag from a template-switch adaptor with 12 random nucleotides. All samples yielded 2.5 million or more CDR3-containing paired-end reads. TCRdb used MiXCR to reprocess the 5' RACE reads, holding one entry per CDR3 protein. The sample records 1,500,000 or so distinct CDR3 sequences, 45% to 70% being singletons. These data come from a study of blood T cells in healthy people across ages. Germline V gene data show CDR1 as SQVTM and CDR2 as ANQGSEA. V lost 4 bases and J lost 5; bases outside the gene matches: 2. The CDR3 has 14 amino acids. Isolated PBMCs totaled at least 6.5 million in each sample. General observations from the study: Unknown donor CMV status possibly confounded expanded clonotype changes.

This sequence joins TRBV29-1 and TRBJ2-1; 13 nucleotides match TRBD2. Material for sequencing was blood. The receptor was derived from a man between 18 and 29 years old in good health. For the CDR3, the DNA is TGCAGCGTTGCCGGGACTAGCGGGAACAATGAGCAGTTCTTC. Translation gives CSVAGTSGNNEQFF.